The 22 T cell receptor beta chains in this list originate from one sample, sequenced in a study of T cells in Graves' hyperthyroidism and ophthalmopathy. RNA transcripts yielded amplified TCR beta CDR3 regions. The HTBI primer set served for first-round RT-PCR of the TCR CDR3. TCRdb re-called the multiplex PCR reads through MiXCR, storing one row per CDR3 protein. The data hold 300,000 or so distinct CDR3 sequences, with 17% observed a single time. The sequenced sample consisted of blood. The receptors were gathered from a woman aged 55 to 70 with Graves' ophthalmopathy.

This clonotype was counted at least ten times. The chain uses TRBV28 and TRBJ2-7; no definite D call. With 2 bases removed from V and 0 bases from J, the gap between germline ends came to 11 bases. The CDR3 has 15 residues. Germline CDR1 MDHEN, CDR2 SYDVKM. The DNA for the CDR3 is TGTGCCAGCAGTTTAGCAGCAGAGAGCTCCTACGAGCAGTACTTC. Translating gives CASSLAAESSYEQYF.

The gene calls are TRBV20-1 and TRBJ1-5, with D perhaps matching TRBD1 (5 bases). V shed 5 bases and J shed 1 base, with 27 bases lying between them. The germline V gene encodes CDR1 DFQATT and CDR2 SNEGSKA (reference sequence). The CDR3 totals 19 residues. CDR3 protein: CSAPGAGSALVQSNQPQHF. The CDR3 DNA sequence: TGCAGTGCTCCTGGGGCAGGGTCCGCGTTGGTCCAAAGCAATCAGCCCCAGCATTTT.

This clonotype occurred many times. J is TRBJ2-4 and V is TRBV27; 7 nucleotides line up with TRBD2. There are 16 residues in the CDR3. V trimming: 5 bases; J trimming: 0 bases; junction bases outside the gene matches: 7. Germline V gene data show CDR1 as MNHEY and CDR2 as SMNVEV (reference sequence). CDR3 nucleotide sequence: TGTGCCAGCAGTCCGCAGCGGGAAGTAGCCAAAAACATTCAGTACTTC. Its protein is CASSPQREVAKNIQYF.

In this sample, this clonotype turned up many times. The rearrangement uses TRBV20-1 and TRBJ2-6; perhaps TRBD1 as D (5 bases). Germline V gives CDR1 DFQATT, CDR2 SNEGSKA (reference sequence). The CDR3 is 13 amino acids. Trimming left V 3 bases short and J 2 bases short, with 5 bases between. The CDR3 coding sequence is TGCAGTGCTAGCAGGGCTGGGGCCAACGTCCTGACTTTC. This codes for CSASRAGANVLTF.

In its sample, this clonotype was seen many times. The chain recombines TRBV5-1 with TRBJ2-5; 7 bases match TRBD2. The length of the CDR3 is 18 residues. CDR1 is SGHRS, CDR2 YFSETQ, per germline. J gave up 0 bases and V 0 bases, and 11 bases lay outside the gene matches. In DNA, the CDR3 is TGCGCCAGCAGCTTGGGGTTGCCTTCTCTAGCGGACCAAGAGACCCAGTACTTC. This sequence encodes CASSLGLPSLADQETQYF.

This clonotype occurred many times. The DNA of the CDR3 is TGCGCCAGCAGCAAGGCCCTGGGGGACACTGAAGCTTTCTTT. Translation gives CASSKALGDTEAFF. The chain links TRBV5-1 to TRBJ1-1, with D maybe TRBD1 (5 bases). Germline CDR1 reads SGHRS; CDR2 reads YFSETQ. The CDR3 is made up of 14 amino acids. V was trimmed by 4 bases and J by 3 bases, leaving 13 bases between them.

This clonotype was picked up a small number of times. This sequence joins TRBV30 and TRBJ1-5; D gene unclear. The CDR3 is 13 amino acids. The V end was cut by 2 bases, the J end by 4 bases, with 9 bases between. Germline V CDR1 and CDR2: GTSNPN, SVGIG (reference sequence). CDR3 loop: CAWSKNSNQPQHF. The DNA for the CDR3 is TGTGCCTGGAGTAAAAACTCGAATCAGCCCCAGCATTTT.

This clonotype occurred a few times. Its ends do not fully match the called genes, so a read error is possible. The CDR3: CASRTSSTDAQYF. The CDR3 DNA follows: TGTGCCAGCCGAACTTCTAGCACAGATGCGCAGTATTTT. The chain recombines TRBV27 with TRBJ2-3, with D perhaps matching TRBD2 (5 bases). CDR1 MNHEY and CDR2 SMNVEV come from the germline V gene (reference sequence). The CDR3 consists of 13 residues.

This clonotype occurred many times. The DNA for the CDR3 is TGTGCCAGCAGCTCGACAAGGGGTTTTTACGAGCAGTACTTC. The encoded protein is CASSSTRGFYEQYF. This chain joins TRBV7-6 and TRBJ2-7, with D possibly matching TRBD1 (5 bases). The CDR3 length is 14 residues. From germline, CDR1 is SGHVS and CDR2 FNYEAQ. Deletions cut 4 bases from V and 4 bases from J, with 14 bases between.

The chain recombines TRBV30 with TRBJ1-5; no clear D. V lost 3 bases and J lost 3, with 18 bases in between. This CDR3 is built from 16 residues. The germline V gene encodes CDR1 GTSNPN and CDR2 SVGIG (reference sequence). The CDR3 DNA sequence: TGTGCCTGGAGGACCCCTCTAGGCGGAAACAATCAGCCCCAGCATTTT. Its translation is CAWRTPLGGNNQPQHF.

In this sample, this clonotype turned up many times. DNA for the CDR3: TGTGCCAGCAGTGATAATTCGGGAACTGAAGCTTTCTTT. It specifies CASSDNSGTEAFF. This chain uses TRBV2 with TRBJ1-1; D unresolved. Germline lookup yields CDR1 SNHLY and CDR2 FYNNEI. Trimming took 3 bases from V and 5 from J, leaving 10 bases between them. The CDR3 has 13 amino acids.

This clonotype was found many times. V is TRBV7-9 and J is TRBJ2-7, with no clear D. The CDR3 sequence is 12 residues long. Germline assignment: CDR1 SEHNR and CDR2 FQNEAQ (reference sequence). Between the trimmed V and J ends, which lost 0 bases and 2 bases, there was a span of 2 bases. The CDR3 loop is CASSLAPYEQYF. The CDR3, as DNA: TGTGCCAGCAGCTTAGCGCCCTACGAGCAGTACTTC.

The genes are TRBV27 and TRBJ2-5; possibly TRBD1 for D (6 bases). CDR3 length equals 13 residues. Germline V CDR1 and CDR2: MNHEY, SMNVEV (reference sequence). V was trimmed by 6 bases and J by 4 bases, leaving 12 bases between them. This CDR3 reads CASRSAGVETQYF. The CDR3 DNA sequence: TGTGCCAGCAGAAGCGCAGGGGTAGAGACCCAGTACTTC.

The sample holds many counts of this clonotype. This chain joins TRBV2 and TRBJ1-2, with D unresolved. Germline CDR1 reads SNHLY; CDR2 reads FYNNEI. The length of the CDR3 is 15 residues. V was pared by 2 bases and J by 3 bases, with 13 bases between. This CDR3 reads CASSESGSSYYGYTF. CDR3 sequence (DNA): TGTGCCAGCAGTGAAAGCGGCAGCTCCTACTATGGCTACACCTTC.

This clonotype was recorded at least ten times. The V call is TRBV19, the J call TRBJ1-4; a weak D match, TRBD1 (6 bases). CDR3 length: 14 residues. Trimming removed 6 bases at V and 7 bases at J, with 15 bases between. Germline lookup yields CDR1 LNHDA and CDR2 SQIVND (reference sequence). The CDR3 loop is CASSHRVRLEKLFF. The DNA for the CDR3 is TGTGCCAGTAGCCACAGGGTACGTCTTGAAAAACTGTTTTTT.

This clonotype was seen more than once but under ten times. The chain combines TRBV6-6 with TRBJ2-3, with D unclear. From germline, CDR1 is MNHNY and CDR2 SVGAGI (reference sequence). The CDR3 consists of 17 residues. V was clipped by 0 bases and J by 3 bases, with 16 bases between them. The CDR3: CASSYSTAPLGTDTQYF. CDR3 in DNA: TGTGCCAGCAGTTACTCGACGGCCCCCCTGGGGACAGATACGCAGTATTTT.

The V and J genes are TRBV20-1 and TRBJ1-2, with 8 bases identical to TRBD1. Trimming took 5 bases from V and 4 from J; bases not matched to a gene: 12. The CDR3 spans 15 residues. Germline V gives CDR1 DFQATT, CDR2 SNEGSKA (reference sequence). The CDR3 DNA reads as TGCAGTGCTGATCTCTGGGACAGGACCTTCTATGGCTACACCTTC. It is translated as CSADLWDRTFYGYTF.

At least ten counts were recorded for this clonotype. DNA for the CDR3: TGTGCCAGCAGCTTCAGGGGGAATAATGAGCAGTTCTTC. This gives the protein CASSFRGNNEQFF. The genes are TRBV7-2 and TRBJ2-1, with 7 bases matching TRBD1. Losses at the gene ends were 3 bases for V and 7 bases for J; bases not matched to a gene: 3. Germline V lookup: CDR1 SGHTA, CDR2 FQGNSA. The CDR3 is 13 residues long.

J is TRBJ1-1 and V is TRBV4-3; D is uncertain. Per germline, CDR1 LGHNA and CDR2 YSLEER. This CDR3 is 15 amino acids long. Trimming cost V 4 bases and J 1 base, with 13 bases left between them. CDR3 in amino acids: CASSPSGPTNTEAFF. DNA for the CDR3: TGCGCCAGCAGCCCATCCGGACCTACGAACACTGAAGCTTTCTTT.

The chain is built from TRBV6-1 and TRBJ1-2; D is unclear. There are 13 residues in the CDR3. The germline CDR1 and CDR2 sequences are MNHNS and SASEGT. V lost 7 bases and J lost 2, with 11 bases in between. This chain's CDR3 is CASKIEGNYGYTF. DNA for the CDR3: TGTGCCAGCAAAATTGAAGGAAACTATGGCTACACCTTC.

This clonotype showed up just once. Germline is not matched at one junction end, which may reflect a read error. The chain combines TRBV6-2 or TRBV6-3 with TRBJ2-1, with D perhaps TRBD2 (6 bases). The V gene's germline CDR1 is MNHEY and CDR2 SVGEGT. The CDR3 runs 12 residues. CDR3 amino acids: CASSYRTGERLF. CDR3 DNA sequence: TGTGCCAGCAGTTACCGTACGGGAGAGCGGCTCTTC.

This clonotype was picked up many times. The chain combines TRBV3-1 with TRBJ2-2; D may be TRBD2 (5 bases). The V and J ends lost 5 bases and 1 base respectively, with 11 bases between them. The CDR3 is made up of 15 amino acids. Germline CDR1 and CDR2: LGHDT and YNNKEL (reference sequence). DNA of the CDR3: TGTGCCAGCAGCTTCCCGGGATTGAACACCGGGGAGCTGTTTTTT. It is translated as CASSFPGLNTGELFF.